This TCR beta chain was identified during a study of blood T cell repertoires in COVID-19. Study details: Acute and convalescent COVID-19 samples came from the United States, Italy and Spain. The cDNA or gDNA used as material had been derived from T cells, B-cell-depleted T cells, or PBMCs.

Original handling: Counts of nucleated cells, estimated from reference gene primer amplification, were obtained. The data were produced by immunoSEQ multiplex PCR, yet TCRdb's version contains in-frame clones alone and is incomplete. The V and J calls and clone size were taken over from that table, and D and trimming were inferred from the DNA. The table shows about 300,000 clones, with 85% occurring only once. The CDR3 has 18 residues. Germline V gene data show CDR1 as MDHEN and CDR2 as SYDVKM. After removal of 2 bases from V and 9 bases from J, the junction contained 21 bases not matched to a gene.

The sample taken for sequencing was peripheral blood. The sequence was collected from a human donor in a cohort sampled during active COVID-19. The V and J genes are TRBV28 and TRBJ2-7, with 8 bases aligning to TRBD1. The CDR3 loop reads CASSLTWDEGGQEGVQYF. CDR3 bases: TGTGCCAGCAGTTTAACGTGGGATGAGGGGGGACAGGAGGGAGTGCAGTACTTC.